This T cell receptor (beta chain) was profiled in a study of OX40 agonist ivuxolimab in advanced cancers. Turning to the study itself: An agonistic human IgG2 monoclonal antibody against OX40 (CD134) was given. At doses from 0.01 to 10 mg/kg, patients were given intravenous ivuxolimab every 2 weeks. Three individuals attained partial responses, comprising one hepatocellular carcinoma case and two cutaneous melanoma cases.

Germline V gene lookup returns CDR1 SGHRS and CDR2 YFSETQ. The CDR3 covers 14 residues. The V gene end was trimmed by 5 bases and the J gene end by 4 bases; junction bases not matched to a gene: 5. Libraries were prepared by immunoSEQ multiplex PCR; TCRdb keeps only in-frame clonotypes and omits some of them. The sample contains 50,000 to 60,000 clones, around 79% of which appear only once. This receptor was taken from an adult with an advanced solid tumor such as melanoma, head and neck, liver or kidney cancer. V usage is TRBV5-1 and J usage is TRBJ2-2; 7 bases are shared with TRBD2. The specimen was CD4+ or CD8+ T cells sorted from blood, collected in a trial of the OX40 agonist ivuxolimab. The CDR3 is CASRIREGTGELFF. DNA for the CDR3: TGCGCCAGCAGGATCAGGGAGGGCACCGGGGAGCTGTTTTTT.